This entry features one TCR beta chain sequence. The CDR3 is 15 residues long. Germline CDR1 MNHEY, CDR2 SMNVEV (reference sequence). TCRdb ran MiXCR on the PCR reads and lists one entry per CDR3 protein. The sample lists about 11,000 distinct CDR3 sequences, 53% occurring once. These data originate in a study of CD4 and CD8 cells across lung adenocarcinoma regions. The patients had localized lung adenocarcinoma, a non-small cell subtype. Sequencing used CD8+ T cells from the center of a lung tumor. The TCR sequence derives from a female donor with lung adenocarcinoma. The CD4 and CD8 labels of this study may be unreliable. The V and J genes are TRBV27 and TRBJ2-5; D tentatively fits TRBD1 or TRBD2 (5 bases each). The end of the DNA fits TRBJ2-7 better, so the J call may be wrong. CDR3 in amino acids: CASSSRDAAHYEQYF. The CDR3 bases are TGTGCCAGCAGTTCCCGGGACGCCGCCCACTACGAGCAGTACTTC.